These T cell receptor beta chains were read from a single sample in a study of vaccination and CD4 T cells after COVID-19. These receptors' antigens are unknown. Each CDR3 protein gets one entry after TCRdb re-called the PCR reads with MiXCR. Among fewer than 10,000 distinct CDR3 sequences listed, under 25% were seen once. Sequencing input: cultured CD4+ T cells from blood. Receptor source: a human donor with COVID-19. Both conserved end residues are trimmed from each CDR3.

TRBV7-9,13,ASTPGRGPSYEQY
TRBV9,13,ASSPTVGGANVLT
TRBV25-1,9,ASSGIMGQY
TRBV10-3,10,ATRDREDIQY
TRBV2,10,ASSVQGGEQY
TRBV10-1,11,ASRATGSGEQF
TRBV4-3,11,ASSHGGDQPQH
TRBV19,13,ASSGLAAEYNEQF
TRBV11-3,11,ASSYSLRDGYT
TRBV29-1,12,SVAQGGGVYGYT
TRBV7-2,13,ASSPRTSVSGELF
TRBV5-1,11,ASSPRGKETQY
TRBV18,12,ASSPRQGTDTQY
TRBV20-1,13,SARLGGLYTGELF
TRBV5-4,12,ASSTLAGPYEQY
TRBV28,12,ASSPTLGRQGYT
TRBV24-1,12,AASRAGGNHEQY
TRBV3-1,12,ASSQAGQGYEQY
TRBV7-2,11,ASSRDRGREQY
TRBV20-1,11,SATPGQGNIQY
TRBV11-2,13,ASSLKQGVADTQY
TRBV11-2,12,ASSLGGGRETQY
TRBV4-3,14,ASSQDATGSGNTIY
TRBV7-9,12,ASSMDSETDTQY
TRBV5-4,11,ASSGLRTYGYT
TRBV7-9,15,ASSLRTGRSTNEKLF
TRBV27,11,ASSRQDSYEQY
TRBV9,12,ASSVTLGNTEAF
TRBV7-2,12,ASSLGTGPYGYT
TRBV7-9,13,ASSRPGTVEETQY
TRBV11-2,14,ASSLGTGATQETQY
TRBV21-1,11,ASSARGPNTIY
TRBV5-4,13,ASSQITGEQETQY
TRBV2,11,ASSVDVNQPQH
TRBV5-1,12,ASSPGTESNGYT
TRBV5-4,12,ASSLVGEGETQY
TRBV6-1,12,ASSLGRQGYGYT
TRBV5-1,14,ASSWGDRSPPPTQY
TRBV5-4,15,ASSLKKGLAGVETQY
TRBV7-7,14,ASGGHGTGAQETQY
TRBV12-3/TRBV12-4,12,ASSLTGAPEKQY
TRBV6-1,9,ASSPQEEAF
TRBV20-1,12,SGGGGRVRETQY
TRBV19,14,ASSYRPGQVTDTQY
TRBV11-3,13,ASSPNRGANYGYT
TRBV6-1,13,ASSKTGPSSYKQY
TRBV7-9,13,ASSSRLAGGTEAF
TRBV6-1,12,ASRNGQSNYGYT
TRBV6-1,13,ASTPLWGSYNEQF
TRBV19,12,ASSMREGNQPQH
TRBV19,12,ASSIASVNSPLH
TRBV7-2,14,ASSPIRAGYGSPLH
TRBV20-1,12,SAGAGQANYGYT